The present T cell receptor beta chain was sequenced within a study of neurological immune-mediated disorders. Study observations and caveats: The greatest TCR clonal expansion occurred in HTLV-1-associated myelopathy and the least in multiple sclerosis, which fell below healthy controls.

The CDR3 runs to 13 residues. V was pared by 5 bases and J by 6 bases, with 6 bases of the junction left unmatched. Germline V lookup: CDR1 DFQATT, CDR2 SNEGSKA (reference sequence). The cDNA was generated through 5'RACE incorporating 10-nucleotide random UMIs. Each sequencing run yielded over 200 million TCR-beta sequences from 15-18 subjects. From the 5' RACE reads, TCRdb called clonotypes with MiXCR, one entry per CDR3 protein. The table has around 46,000 distinct CDR3 sequences, under 2% seen once; the top ten hold roughly 2%. Unsorted libraries used 2 million PBMCs kept at -80 degrees C. This clonotype was picked up many times. The antigen is undetermined.

This receptor was obtained from a middle-aged woman with multiple sclerosis. Sequences were obtained from PBMCs. V is TRBV20-1 and J is TRBJ2-3; 9 bases are shared with TRBD2. In nucleotides, the CDR3 is TGCAGTGCTTTAGCGGGGGCAATGGATACGCAGTATTTT. Its protein is CSALAGAMDTQYF.